The T cell receptor beta chain described here comes from a study of blood T cells in healthy people across ages. Then a second PCR, running roughly 7 to 11 cycles, was carried out with a sample-barcoded 5' primer and a J-beta primer mix. Every sample returned 2.5 million or more CDR3-containing paired-end reads. TCRdb called the 5' RACE reads again in MiXCR, with one record for every CDR3 protein. This table has approximately 700,000 distinct CDR3 sequences, about 30% appearing once. The CDR3 runs to 14 residues. The V and J ends lost 4 bases and 11 bases, in that order; junction bases with no gene match: 10. Per germline, CDR1 SGHRS and CDR2 YFSETQ.

The chain couples TRBV5-1 to TRBJ2-1; TRBD1 aligns across 9 bases. This receptor was taken from an elderly woman in good health. Material: blood. The CDR3 protein is CASSQGQGIGQQFF. In DNA form, the CDR3 reads TGCGCCAGCAGCCAGGGACAGGGTATCGGCCAGCAGTTCTTC.